This T cell receptor (beta chain) came from a study of post-analysis software for immune sequencing data. Study-level findings and limits: Elevated frequency relative to controls characterized four to six TRBV segments in patients, TRBV5-6, TRBV5-1 and TRBV20-1 among them. Same-batch preparations were strongly co-clustered by F measure.

This clonotype has just a few counts. The antigen remains undetermined. Sequencing libraries made from TCR beta cDNA carried unique molecular identifiers. Researchers reported 550,000 or so cDNA molecules coming from around 1 to 10 million T cells. TCRdb analysed the PCR reads with MiXCR anew, one entry per CDR3 protein. The repertoire holds hundreds of thousands of distinct CDR3 sequences, with around 40% as singletons. In germline, CDR1 is SGHAT, CDR2 FQDESV (reference sequence). V was shortened by 5 bases and J by 0 bases, with 9 bases between the two germline ends. This CDR3 region has 14 residues.

This chain links TRBV11-1 with TRBJ2-3, with D perhaps TRBD2 (5 bases). This sequence originates from a girl aged 5-17 years with multiple sclerosis. The specimen sequenced was blood. CDR3 nucleotides: TGTGCCAGCAGCGTTAGCGCTAGCACAGATACGCAGTATTTT. Amino acids: CASSVSASTDTQYF.